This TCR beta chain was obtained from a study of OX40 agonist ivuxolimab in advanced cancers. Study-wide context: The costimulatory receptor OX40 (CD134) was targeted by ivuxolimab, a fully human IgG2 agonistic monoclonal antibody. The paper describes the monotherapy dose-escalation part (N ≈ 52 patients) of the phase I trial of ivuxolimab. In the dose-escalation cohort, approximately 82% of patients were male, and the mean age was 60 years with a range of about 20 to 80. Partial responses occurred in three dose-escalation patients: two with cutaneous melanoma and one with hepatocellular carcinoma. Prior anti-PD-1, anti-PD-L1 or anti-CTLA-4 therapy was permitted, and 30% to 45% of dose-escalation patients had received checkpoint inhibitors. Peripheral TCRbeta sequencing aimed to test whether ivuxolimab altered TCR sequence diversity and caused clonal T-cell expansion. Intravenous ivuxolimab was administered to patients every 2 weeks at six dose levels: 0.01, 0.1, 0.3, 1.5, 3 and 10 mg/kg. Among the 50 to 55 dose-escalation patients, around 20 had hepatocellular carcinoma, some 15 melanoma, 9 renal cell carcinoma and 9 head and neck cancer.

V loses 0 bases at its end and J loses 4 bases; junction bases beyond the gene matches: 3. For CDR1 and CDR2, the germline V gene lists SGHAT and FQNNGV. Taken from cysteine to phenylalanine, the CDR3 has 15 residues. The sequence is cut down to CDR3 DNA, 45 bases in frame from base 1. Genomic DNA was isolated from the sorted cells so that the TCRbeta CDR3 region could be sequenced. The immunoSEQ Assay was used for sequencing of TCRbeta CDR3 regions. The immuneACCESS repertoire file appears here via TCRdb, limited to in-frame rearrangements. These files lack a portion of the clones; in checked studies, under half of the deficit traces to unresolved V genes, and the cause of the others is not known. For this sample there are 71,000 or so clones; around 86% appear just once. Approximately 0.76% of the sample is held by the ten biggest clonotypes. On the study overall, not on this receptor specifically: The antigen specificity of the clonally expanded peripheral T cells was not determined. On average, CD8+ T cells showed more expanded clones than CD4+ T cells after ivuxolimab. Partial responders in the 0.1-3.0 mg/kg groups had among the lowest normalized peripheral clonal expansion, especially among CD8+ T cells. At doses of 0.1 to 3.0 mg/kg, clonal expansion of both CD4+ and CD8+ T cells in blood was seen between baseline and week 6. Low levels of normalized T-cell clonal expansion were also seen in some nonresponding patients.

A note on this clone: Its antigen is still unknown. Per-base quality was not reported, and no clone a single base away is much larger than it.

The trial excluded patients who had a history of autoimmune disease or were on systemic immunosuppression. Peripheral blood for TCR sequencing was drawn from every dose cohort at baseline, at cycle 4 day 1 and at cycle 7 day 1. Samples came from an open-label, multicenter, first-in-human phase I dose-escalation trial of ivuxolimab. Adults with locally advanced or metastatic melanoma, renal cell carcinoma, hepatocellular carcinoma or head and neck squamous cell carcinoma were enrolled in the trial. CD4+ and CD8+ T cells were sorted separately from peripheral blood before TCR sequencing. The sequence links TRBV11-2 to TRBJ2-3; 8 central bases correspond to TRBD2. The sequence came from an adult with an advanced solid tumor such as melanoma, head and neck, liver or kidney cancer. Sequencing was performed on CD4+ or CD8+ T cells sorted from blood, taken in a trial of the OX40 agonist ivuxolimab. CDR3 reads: CASSLDGGGSDTQYF. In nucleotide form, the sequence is TGTGCCAGCAGCTTAGACGGGGGGGGCTCAGATACGCAGTATTTT.